Each of the 29 T cell receptor beta chains below was sequenced from the same sample in a study of T cells after yellow fever vaccination. One entry per CDR3 protein results from TCRdb running MiXCR on the 5' RACE reads. This sample has hundreds of thousands of distinct CDR3 sequences; around a tenth occur once, and the top ten carry around 19%. Source: PBMCs, taken on the day of the first yellow fever vaccination. All receptors come from a man younger than 30 who received the YFV17D yellow fever vaccine.

This clonotype was seen at least ten times. V and J are TRBV5-1 and TRBJ2-7; D not certain. There are 15 residues in the CDR3. Trimming pared 3 bases from V and 0 bases from J, leaving 13 bases between. Germline V gene lookup returns CDR1 SGHRS and CDR2 YFSETQ. CDR3 coding DNA: TGCGCCAGCAGCTCTTCCCCTTCCGACTCCTACGAGCAGTACTTC. Its protein product is CASSSSPSDSYEQYF. Drawing the rest from reference TRBV5-1 and TRBJ2-7, the complete variable domain is KAGVTQTPRYLIKTRGQQVTLSCSPISGHRSVSWYQQTPGQGLQFLFEYFSETQRNKGNFPGRFSGRQFSNSRSEMNVSTLELGDSALYLCASSSSPSDSYEQYFGPGTRLTVT.

The chain is built from TRBV4-3 and TRBJ1-4; possible D gene TRBD1, 6 bases. This CDR3 comprises 14 residues. Deletions cut 7 bases from V and 11 bases from J, with 20 bases between. Germline-derived CDR1 and CDR2 are LGHNA and YSLEER. In DNA form, the CDR3 reads TGCGCCAGCACCCTCACGAGAACAGGGACGAAACTGTTTTTT. Translating it yields CASTLTRTGTKLFF.

V is TRBV4-1 and J is TRBJ2-4, with 8 bases matching TRBD2. Germline CDR1 is MGHRA and CDR2 is YSYEKL. The CDR3 contains 16 residues. J gave up 7 bases and V 0 bases, and 8 bases lay outside the gene matches. This chain's CDR3 is CASSQDRGSGANIQYF. The CDR3 DNA is TGCGCCAGCAGCCAAGATCGAGGTAGCGGGGCGAACATTCAGTACTTC.

The rearrangement uses TRBV27 and TRBJ2-7; no definite D call. Per germline, CDR1 MNHEY and CDR2 SMNVEV (reference sequence). CDR3 length: 12 residues. V lost 5 bases to trimming and J lost 6 bases, with 11 bases between them. CDR3 region: CASSPPHGEQYF. The CDR3 DNA is TGTGCCAGCAGTCCGCCACATGGCGAGCAGTACTTC.

This clonotype has ten or more counts. The chain recombines TRBV6-1 with TRBJ2-1, with 8 nucleotides matching TRBD2. The germline V gene has CDR1 MNHNS and CDR2 SASEGT. Losses at the gene ends were 10 bases for V and 4 bases for J; bases not matched to a gene: 9. The CDR3 sequence is 14 residues long. The CDR3 DNA is TGTGCCACCGCTAGCGGGCCCTCGTACAATGAGCAGTTCTTC. Its protein is CATASGPSYNEQFF.

This clonotype was counted a few times. V usage is TRBV6-5 and J usage is TRBJ2-3; D unresolved. The germline V gene encodes CDR1 MNHEY and CDR2 SVGAGI. This CDR3 is built from 15 residues. V was trimmed by 1 base and J by 2 bases, leaving 10 bases between them. CDR3 protein: CASSYWAANTDTQYF. CDR3 bases: TGTGCCAGCAGTTACTGGGCAGCAAACACAGATACGCAGTATTTT.

This clonotype was detected only a few times. V gene TRBV4-3 combines with J gene TRBJ2-3; D might be TRBD2 (5 bases). V lost 0 bases, J lost 4 bases, and 11 bases lay in between. The CDR3 runs to 15 residues. Germline CDR1 LGHNA, CDR2 YSLEER. CDR3 sequence reads: CASSQDQSSSDTQYF. For the CDR3, the DNA is TGCGCCAGCAGCCAAGATCAGTCTAGCTCAGATACGCAGTATTTT.

J is TRBJ1-1 and V is TRBV27; D gene unclear. This CDR3 comprises 14 residues. Trimming removed 1 base from V and 3 bases from J, with 9 bases in between. From germline, CDR1 is MNHEY and CDR2 SMNVEV (reference sequence). The CDR3 DNA reads as TGTGCCAGCAGTTTATTACTTCGGGACACTGAAGCTTTCTTT. This sequence encodes CASSLLLRDTEAFF.

This clonotype was counted a few times. V gene TRBV20-1 combines with J gene TRBJ2-5; 8 bases line up with TRBD2. CDR1 and CDR2 from the germline V gene are DFQATT and SNEGSKA (reference sequence). The length of the CDR3 is 16 residues. With V trimmed by 0 bases and J by 5 bases, 11 bases remained unmatched. The CDR3 region has the DNA TGCAGTGCTAGAGATCCGGGGCGGGGGGCCGGGGAGACCCAGTACTTC. This gives the protein CSARDPGRGAGETQYF.

The J gene is TRBJ2-1, the V gene TRBV2, with TRBD2 matching 10 bases. Unmatched junction bases numbered 9, after V lost 10 bases and J lost 0 bases. CDR3 length: 16 residues. In germline, CDR1 is SNHLY, CDR2 FYNNEI. CDR3 nucleotides: TGTGCCACCCAGTGGGCTAGCGGGGGCTCCTACAATGAGCAGTTCTTC. As protein: CATQWASGGSYNEQFF. The variable domain in full, completed from reference TRBV2 and TRBJ2-1, reads EPEVTQTPSHQVTQMGQEVILRCVPISNHLYFYWYRQILGQKVEFLVSFYNNEISEKSEIFDDQFSVERPDGSNFTLKIRSTKLEDSAMYFCATQWASGGSYNEQFFGPGTRLTVL.

This clonotype was counted between two and nine times. The V gene is TRBV20-1, the J gene TRBJ2-1; 7 bases match TRBD2. V was clipped by 2 bases and J by 10 bases; unmatched bases: 14. CDR1 is DFQATT, CDR2 SNEGSKA, per germline (reference sequence). This CDR3 is built from 15 residues. This chain's CDR3 is CSARPPAGLSGEQFF. The CDR3 DNA reads TGCAGTGCTAGACCACCAGCGGGGTTGAGCGGAGAGCAGTTCTTC.

The genes are TRBV20-1 and TRBJ2-3; D is unresolved. Germline CDR1 is DFQATT and CDR2 is SNEGSKA (reference sequence). This CDR3 contains 13 residues. Trimming shortened V by 6 bases and J by 2 bases, and 12 bases separated the two germline ends. CDR3 DNA sequence: TGCAGTGCGAAATCACGAATCACAGATACGCAGTATTTT. Translating gives CSAKSRITDTQYF.

This clonotype was found a few times. The chain recombines TRBV10-3 with TRBJ2-7; 9 nucleotides match TRBD1. The CDR3 contains 14 residues. Trimming cost V 5 bases and J 3 bases; bases outside gene matches: 5. Germline CDR1 is ENHRY and CDR2 is SYGVKD. The CDR3 sequence: CAISTGTGIYEQYF. As DNA, the CDR3 is TGTGCCATCAGTACCGGGACAGGGATCTACGAGCAGTACTTC.

This clonotype was seen only a few times. CDR3 DNA sequence: TGTGCCAGCAGCGCTCGGACTACCACAGATACGCAGTATTTT. It translates to CASSARTTTDTQYF. The chain combines TRBV7-2 with TRBJ2-3; the D gene is possibly TRBD2 (6 bases). The V end lost 5 bases, the J end lost 2 bases, and 11 bases lay between the germline ends. There are 14 residues in the CDR3. Germline CDR1 reads SGHTA; CDR2 reads FQGNSA.

V is TRBV2 and J is TRBJ1-1, with 11 bases lining up with TRBD1. The length of the CDR3 is 14 residues. The ends lost 3 bases at V and 8 bases at J; junction bases unmatched: 5. Germline-derived CDR1 and CDR2 are SNHLY and FYNNEI. CDR3 coding DNA: TGTGCCAGCAGTGATGGACAGGGGGCAGCCGAAGCTTTCTTT. Amino acid sequence: CASSDGQGAAEAFF.

The genes are TRBV5-1 and TRBJ2-5; TRBD2 might be the D (5 bases). Between the trimmed V and J ends, which lost 1 base and 4 bases, there was a span of 17 bases. Germline assignment: CDR1 SGHRS and CDR2 YFSETQ. The CDR3 loop spans 16 amino acids. The CDR3 region is CASSLTPYPGGETQYF. The CDR3 DNA is TGCGCCAGCAGCTTGACCCCCTACCCAGGAGGAGAGACCCAGTACTTC.

The rearrangement uses TRBV15 and TRBJ2-1; D gene uncertain. Trimming cost V 0 bases and J 5 bases, with 20 bases left between them. CDR3 length equals 18 residues. Looked up from germline, CDR1 is LNHNV and CDR2 is YYDKDF (reference sequence). The CDR3, as DNA: TGTGCCACCAGCAGAGATTCTTTGGGGTTCGGTACTCACAATGAGCAGTTCTTC. Translating gives CATSRDSLGFGTHNEQFF.

At least ten counts were recorded for this clonotype. This rearrangement joins TRBV3-1 to TRBJ2-3; 8 bases are shared with TRBD2. The CDR3 is made up of 15 amino acids. V gave up 1 base and J gave up 4 bases; unmatched junction bases: 4. Germline values: CDR1 LGHDT, CDR2 YNNKEL (reference sequence). The CDR3 bases are TGTGCCAGCAGCCAAGCGGGGGGGCCTGCAGATACGCAGTATTTT. Encoded protein: CASSQAGGPADTQYF.

This clonotype has more than one count but fewer than ten. V gene TRBV6-2 or TRBV6-3 combines with J gene TRBJ1-5; D gene ambiguous. The V end was cut by 5 bases, the J end by 3 bases, with 14 bases between. Per germline, CDR1 MNHEY and CDR2 SVGEGT. The length of the CDR3 is 15 residues. The CDR3 sequence: CASSPVLRDNQPQHF. The CDR3 nucleotides read TGTGCCAGCAGTCCGGTCCTTAGGGACAATCAGCCCCAGCATTTT.

This clonotype showed up just a few times. As DNA, the CDR3 is TGCGCCAGCAGCTTGGCTAGCAACGAGCAGTACTTC. Residues: CASSLASNEQYF. The rearrangement joins TRBV5-1 to TRBJ2-7; a weak D match, TRBD2 (5 bases). This CDR3 contains 12 residues. V was clipped by 0 bases and J by 5 bases, with 6 bases between them. Germline-derived CDR1 and CDR2 are SGHRS and YFSETQ.

The genes are TRBV15 and TRBJ2-3; D might be TRBD1 (5 bases). The V gene lost 3 bases and the J gene lost 3 bases, with 10 bases spanning the gap. CDR3 length equals 14 residues. CDR1 is LNHNV and CDR2 is YYDKDF in the germline V gene (reference sequence). In DNA form, the CDR3 reads TGTGCCACCAGCAGGGAGACAGTAACAGATACGCAGTATTTT. It encodes CATSRETVTDTQYF.

The sample holds many counts of this clonotype. The CDR3 nucleotides read TGTGCCAGCAGCTTTAGTTCCCTAAACAATGAGCAGTTCTTC. Protein sequence: CASSFSSLNNEQFF. The rearrangement joins TRBV7-2 to TRBJ2-1; no firm D call. Germline CDR1 and CDR2: SGHTA and FQGNSA. This CDR3 comprises 14 residues. V lost 3 bases, J lost 5 bases, and 11 bases lay in between.

The chain links TRBV27 to TRBJ1-6; no definite D call. The CDR3 covers 15 residues. Germline assignment: CDR1 MNHEY and CDR2 SMNVEV (reference sequence). The V and J ends lost 0 bases and 10 bases respectively, with 13 bases between them. The CDR3 loop reads CASSLSSPTGSPLHF. The DNA for the CDR3 is TGTGCCAGCAGTTTATCGAGCCCGACGGGCTCACCCCTCCACTTT.

This chain connects TRBV10-3 to TRBJ2-7; unclear D gene. Trimming stripped 10 bases from V and 3 bases from J, with 19 bases between. This CDR3 spans 14 amino acids. Germline V gives CDR1 ENHRY, CDR2 SYGVKD. CDR3 coding DNA: TGTGCCACCACTCCCGGCGGTTCCCTCTACGAGCAGTACGTC. Its translation is CATTPGGSLYEQYV.

This clonotype has just a few counts. The V call is TRBV20-1, the J call TRBJ2-3; no clear D gene. The CDR3 runs to 13 residues. CDR1 and CDR2 from the germline V gene are DFQATT and SNEGSKA (reference sequence). V dropped 5 bases and J dropped 0 bases, with 9 bases sitting between them. The CDR3: CSAEASSTDTQYF. CDR3 DNA: TGCAGTGCTGAGGCTTCTAGCACAGATACGCAGTATTTT.

The chain joins TRBV20-1 to TRBJ2-5; D not certain. The V gene's germline CDR1 is DFQATT and CDR2 SNEGSKA (reference sequence). The CDR3 sequence is 15 residues long. With 3 bases removed from V and 1 base from J, the gap between germline ends came to 15 bases. CDR3 amino acids: CSASLLLSPQETQYF. CDR3 nucleotides: TGCAGTGCTAGCCTCTTGCTCAGCCCCCAAGAGACCCAGTACTTC.

There are a few counts of this clonotype. The chain couples TRBV4-3 to TRBJ2-5, with a weak D call TRBD1 (6 bases). With 0 bases removed from V and 9 bases from J, the gap between germline ends came to 17 bases. The length of the CDR3 is 15 residues. CDR1 LGHNA and CDR2 YSLEER come from the germline V gene. CDR3 DNA: TGCGCCAGCAGCCAAGAAGGGACACCTTACGAGGCCCAGTACTTC. Its protein product is CASSQEGTPYEAQYF.

The rearrangement links TRBV15 to TRBJ2-3; 7 nucleotides line up with TRBD2. Trimming removed 4 bases from V and 1 base from J; junction bases left unmatched: 2. Germline V lookup: CDR1 LNHNV, CDR2 YYDKDF (reference sequence). The length of the CDR3 is 14 residues. CDR3 residues: CATSNRGGTDTQYF. The CDR3 DNA reads as TGTGCCACCAGCAACCGGGGGGGCACAGATACGCAGTATTTT.

The CDR3 protein is CASSQGQNSPLHF. CDR3 sequence (DNA): TGTGCCAGCAGCCAAGGACAGAATTCACCCCTCCACTTT. The chain joins TRBV3-1 to TRBJ1-6; D is perhaps TRBD1 (5 bases). Trimming took 1 base from V and 7 from J, leaving 5 bases between them. CDR3 length: 13 residues. Germline values: CDR1 LGHDT, CDR2 YNNKEL (reference sequence).